Given below is one T cell receptor beta chain in context. Its antigen has not been determined. Base-call qualities are not available, and no considerably larger clone is one nucleotide away. The sample belongs to a study of T cell responses to AZD1222 COVID-19 vaccine (dated by TCRdb to 2020 to 2023). Background on the whole study: AZD1222 recipients given second doses at about 4 weeks or at about 12 weeks were pooled, since spike-specific TCR depth and breadth were not found to differ between the two schedules. TCR sequencing was performed for fewer than 250 trial participants, of whom roughly 200 were given two doses of AZD1222 and around 25 were given two doses of MenACWY control vaccine. Trial participants were enrolled by age into subgroups of 18-55, 56-69 and 70-plus years, and roughly 160, 29 and 62 TCR-sequenced participants, respectively, were included in these subgroups. The study at large found these results: CD4 TCRs associated with the vaccine covered the entire spike protein, and the dominant responses were in regions 160-218 and 743-854. The 56-69-year group was small, and its depth increase did not reach significance, likely because of low power. Most participants were white British and females outnumbered males, and the authors suggested that clonal diversity may have been underestimated. No day 14 peak-response samples were available, so repertoires were characterized only after the peak T cell response. Reportedly, close to half of the unique spike-specific TCRs recognized epitopes lying outside the regions that are mutated in the B.1.351 and B.1.1.7 variants. Conclusions about previously exposed vaccinees were limited because only 5 or 6 AZD1222 recipients were SARS-CoV-2 seropositive at baseline. Spike-specific TCR breadth and depth rose significantly after two AZD1222 doses compared with day 0 and with MenACWY recipients.

The sample's time point label, in plain terms: baseline before first vaccination. Vaccinee samples came from UK trials COV001 and COV002, including a single-blind randomized controlled phase 2/3 trial of AZD1222 (ChAdOx1 nCoV-19) in healthy adults. For TCRbeta chain sequencing, PBMC samples were collected from trial participants at day 0 and at day 28 after the second dose. The CDR3 regions of human TCRbeta chains were subjected to immunosequencing. The study's own analysis went as follows. Repertoire TCRs were matched against a reference library of SARS-CoV-2-specific TCRs generated with the MIRA antigen-specificity platform. Breadth was defined as the fraction of unique TCRs that were SARS-CoV-2-associated, and depth was defined as the fraction of total T cells that were SARS-CoV-2-associated. Each spike-specific TCR was assigned to its reactive spike region and to a CD4 or CD8 class using the MIRA data. Log10-transformed breadth and depth values were compared by one-way ANOVA with Sidak's multiple comparisons tests. Sourced from immuneACCESS, this table was stored by TCRdb with only in-frame sequences that have V and J called. A share of the clones is absent; for the studies checked, an unresolved V gene accounts for under half, and the remainder has no known explanation. The D gene and trimming were derived from the DNA, and the V and J assignments and clone size from that table. In all, the sample holds 97,000 or so clones, and more than 70% of those were seen once. About 18% of the sample belongs to the ten largest clones.

According to the germline V gene (reference sequence), CDR1 reads GTSNPN and CDR2 reads SVGIG. V was cut back by 0 bases and J by 6 bases, leaving a gap of 8 bases between them. The cysteine opens and the phenylalanine closes a CDR3 of 13 amino acids. Only the CDR3 DNA is retained, 39 bases long and in frame from the first base. Material: peripheral blood, obtained on day 0 of AZD1222 vaccination. The sequence came from an adult in good health. The rearrangement joined TRBV30 to TRBJ2-2; the D gene assignment is ambiguous. The CDR3 protein sequence reads: CAWSVYLPGELFF. The bases are TGTGCCTGGAGTGTTTATCTCCCCGGGGAGCTGTTTTTT.